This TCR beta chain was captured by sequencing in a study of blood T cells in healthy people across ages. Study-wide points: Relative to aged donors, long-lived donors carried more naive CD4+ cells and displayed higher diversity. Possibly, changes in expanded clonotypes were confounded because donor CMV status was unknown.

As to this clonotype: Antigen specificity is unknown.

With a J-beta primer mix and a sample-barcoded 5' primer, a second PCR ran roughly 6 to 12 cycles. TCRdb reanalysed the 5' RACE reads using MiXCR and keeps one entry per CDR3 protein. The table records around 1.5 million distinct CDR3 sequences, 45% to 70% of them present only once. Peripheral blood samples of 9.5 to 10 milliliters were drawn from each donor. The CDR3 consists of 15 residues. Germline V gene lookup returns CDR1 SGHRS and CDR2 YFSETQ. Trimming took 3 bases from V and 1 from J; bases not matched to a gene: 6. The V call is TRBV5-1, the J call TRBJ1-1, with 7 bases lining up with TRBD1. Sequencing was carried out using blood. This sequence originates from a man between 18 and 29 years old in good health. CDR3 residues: CASSWTGAWNTEAFF. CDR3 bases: TGCGCCAGCAGCTGGACAGGAGCCTGGAACACTGAAGCTTTCTTT.